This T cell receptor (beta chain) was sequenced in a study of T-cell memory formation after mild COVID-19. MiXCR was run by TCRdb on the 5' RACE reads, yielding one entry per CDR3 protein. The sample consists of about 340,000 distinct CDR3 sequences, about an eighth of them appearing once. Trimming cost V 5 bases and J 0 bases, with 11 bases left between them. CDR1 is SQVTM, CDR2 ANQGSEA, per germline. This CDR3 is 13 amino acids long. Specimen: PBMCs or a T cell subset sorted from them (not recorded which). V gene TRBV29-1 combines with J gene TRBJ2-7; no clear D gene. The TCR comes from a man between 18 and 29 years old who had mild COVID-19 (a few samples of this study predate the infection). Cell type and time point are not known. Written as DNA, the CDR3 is TGCAGCGTTCGGTACAGAAACTCCTACGAGCAGTACTTC. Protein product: CSVRYRNSYEQYF.